This T cell receptor (beta chain) was obtained from a study of T cell repertoires in cytomegalovirus infection (dated by TCRdb to about 2019). Regarding the complete study: Recently identified HLA-C-restricted CMV epitopes, whose presentation resists viral immunomodulation, were targeted by peptide stimulations together with well-studied HLA-B-restricted epitopes. Donor HLA type was relevant to the analysis, as public TCR beta signatures indicated carriage of CMV infection together with the matching HLA type. The paper as a whole reports these results and caveats: The ex vivo response was dominated by HLA-C-restricted CMV-specific TCR beta clonotypes, which also provided the single most frequent clonotype in two of eight donors. Carriers of CMV infection plus the relevant HLA type were discriminated by the cumulative frequency of public TCR beta family members in the study cohort and in an independent roughly 340-donor cohort.

Sequencing instrument: Illumina HiSeq 1500. Using fastp at Q25 and MiXCR, TCRdb reprocessed the public reads and kept productive beta chains. CDR3 protein sequences are deduplicated, and each keeps its most common genes and DNA. Across this sample there are some 920,000 distinct CDR3 sequences, with about a third seen only once. Jointly, the top ten make up about an eighth of the sample. According to the study, the label for this sample's treatment or condition signals: in vitro stimulation with specific CMV peptide epitopes to enrich CMV-specific T cells. About this clonotype: Its target antigen remains unknown. No base qualities exist here, and no much larger clone lies one base off it.

Sequencing was performed on cultured CD8+ T cells from PBMCs, taken from culture after CMV antigen stimulation. This clonotype originated in a human donor in good health (CMV status not recorded). Some clones in this sample may be carry-over from other donors' samples.

DNA sequence: TGTGCCATCAGGGGGACAGGATCCTCCTCTGGAAACACCATATATTTT. It translates to CAIRGTGSSSGNTIYF. The rearranged segments are TRBV10-3 and TRBJ1-3; 8 bases in the junction line up with TRBD1. The CDR3 starts with the cysteine, ends with the phenylalanine, and has 16 residues. Solely the CDR3 DNA is kept, with 48 bases framed from the first base. Trimming removed 6 bases from V and 0 bases from J; the gene matches leave 7 bases unexplained. Based on the germline V gene, the CDR1 and CDR2 sequences are ENHRY and SYGVKD.